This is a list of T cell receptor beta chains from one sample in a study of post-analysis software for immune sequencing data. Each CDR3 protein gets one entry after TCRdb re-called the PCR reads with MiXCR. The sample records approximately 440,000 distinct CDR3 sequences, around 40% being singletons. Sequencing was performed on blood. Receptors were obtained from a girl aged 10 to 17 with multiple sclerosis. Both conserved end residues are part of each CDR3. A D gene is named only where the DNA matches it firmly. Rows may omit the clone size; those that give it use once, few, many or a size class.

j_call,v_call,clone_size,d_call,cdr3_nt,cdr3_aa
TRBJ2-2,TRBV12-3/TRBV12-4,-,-,TGTGCCAGCAGTTTGTGGGGGGCTAAAAACACCGGGGAGCTGTTTTTT,CASSLWGAKNTGELFF
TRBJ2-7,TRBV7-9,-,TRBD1,TGTGCCAGCAGCTTAGAACCGGGACAGGGTCCCAATGAGCAGTACTTC,CASSLEPGQGPNEQYF
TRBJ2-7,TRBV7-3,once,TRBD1,TGTGCCAGCAGCTGGGGGACAGGGGGGTCCTACGAGCAGTACTTC,CASSWGTGGSYEQYF
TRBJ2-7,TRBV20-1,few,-,TGCAGTGCTAGTTTAGGCGGGGGCGACTCCTACGAGCAGTACTTC,CSASLGGGDSYEQYF
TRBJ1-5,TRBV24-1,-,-,TGCGCCACCAGTGATCCTAGGACCAACAATCAGCCCCAGCATTTT,CATSDPRTNNQPQHF
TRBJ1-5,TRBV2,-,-,TGTGCCAGCAGCCAAGGACAGTTCAATCAGCCCCAGCATTTT,CASSQGQFNQPQHF
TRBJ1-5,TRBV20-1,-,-,TGCAGTGCCCTGGACGGTAGCAATCAGCCCCAGCATTTT,CSALDGSNQPQHF
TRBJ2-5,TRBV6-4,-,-,TGTGCCAGCAGTGAACTAGATCAGGGTGAGCAGTACTTC,CASSELDQGEQYF
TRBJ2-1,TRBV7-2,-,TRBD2,TGTGCCAGCAGCACACGAGCGGGAGGGGTGCTAAGGTACAATGAGCAGTTCTTC,CASSTRAGGVLRYNEQFF
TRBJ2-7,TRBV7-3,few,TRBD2,TGTGCCAGCAGTCCTAGCGGGCCAGCCTACGAGCAGTACTTC,CASSPSGPAYEQYF
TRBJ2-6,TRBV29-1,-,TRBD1,TGCAGCGTTGGGGACAGGGGAGAGGCTGGGGCCAACGTCCTGACTTTC,CSVGDRGEAGANVLTF
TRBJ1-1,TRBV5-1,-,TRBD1,TGCGCCAGCAGCTTGGAGCAGGGGGCCGTCACTGAAGCTTTCTTT,CASSLEQGAVTEAFF
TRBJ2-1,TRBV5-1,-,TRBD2,TGCGCCAGCAGCTTGGTGGTGACTAGCGGCTACAATGAGCGGTTCTTC,CASSLVVTSGYNERFF
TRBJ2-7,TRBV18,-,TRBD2,TGTGCCAGCTCACCGGGGGGGACTTACTCCTACGAGCAGTACTTC,CASSPGGTYSYEQYF
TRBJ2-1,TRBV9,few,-,TGTGCCAGCAGCGTATATAGGGACGAGCAGTTCTTC,CASSVYRDEQFF
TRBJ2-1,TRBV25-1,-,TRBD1,TGTGCCAGCAGTGAATCATGGCAGGGGGACAATGAGCAGTTCTTC,CASSESWQGDNEQFF
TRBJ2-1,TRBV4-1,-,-,TGCGCCAGCAGCCGACTAACCGCCGGGATTACCGTAAATGAGCAGTTCTTC,CASSRLTAGITVNEQFF
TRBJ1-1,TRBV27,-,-,TGTGCCAGCAGTTTATCTGCAGGGGTATTATCTGAAGCTTTCTTT,CASSLSAGVLSEAFF
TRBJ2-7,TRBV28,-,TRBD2,TGTGCCAGTTCGACGGGAGGAACAACCTACGAGCAGTACTTC,CASSTGGTTYEQYF
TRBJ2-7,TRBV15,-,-,TGTGCCACCAGCGGAACAGGGTCGGGCGAGCAGTACTTC,CATSGTGSGEQYF
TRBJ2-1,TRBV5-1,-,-,TGCGCCAGCAGCTTCGGTCTGAATGAGCAGTTCTTC,CASSFGLNEQFF
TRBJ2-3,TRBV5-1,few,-,TGCGCCAGCAGCTTGGACGGGACACCCGTGGATACGCAGTATTTT,CASSLDGTPVDTQYF
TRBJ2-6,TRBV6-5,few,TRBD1,TGTGCCAGCAGCCTACAGGGGGCGGCTGGGGCCAACGTCCTGACTTTC,CASSLQGAAGANVLTF